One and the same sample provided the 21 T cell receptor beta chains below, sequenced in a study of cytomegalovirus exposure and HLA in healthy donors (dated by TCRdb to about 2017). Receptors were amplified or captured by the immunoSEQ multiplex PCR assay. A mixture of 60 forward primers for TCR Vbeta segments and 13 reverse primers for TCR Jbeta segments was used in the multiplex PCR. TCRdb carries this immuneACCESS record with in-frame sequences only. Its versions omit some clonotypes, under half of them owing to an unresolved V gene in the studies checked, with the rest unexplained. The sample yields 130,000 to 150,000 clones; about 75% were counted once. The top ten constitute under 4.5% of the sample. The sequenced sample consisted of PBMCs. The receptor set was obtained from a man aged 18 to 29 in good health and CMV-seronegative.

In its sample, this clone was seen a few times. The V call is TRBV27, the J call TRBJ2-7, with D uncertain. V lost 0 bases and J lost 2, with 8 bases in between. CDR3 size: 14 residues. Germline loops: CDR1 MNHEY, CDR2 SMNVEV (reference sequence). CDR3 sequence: CASSLSRQTYEQYF. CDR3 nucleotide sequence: TGTGCCAGCAGTTTATCGAGGCAGACCTACGAGCAGTACTTC.

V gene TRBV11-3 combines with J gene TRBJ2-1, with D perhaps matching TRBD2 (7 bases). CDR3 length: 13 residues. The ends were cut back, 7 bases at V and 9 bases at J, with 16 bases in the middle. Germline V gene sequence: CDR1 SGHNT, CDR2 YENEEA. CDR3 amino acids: CASTYAGAREQFF. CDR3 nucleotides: TGTGCCAGCACCTACGCGGGGGCGCGTGAGCAGTTCTTC.

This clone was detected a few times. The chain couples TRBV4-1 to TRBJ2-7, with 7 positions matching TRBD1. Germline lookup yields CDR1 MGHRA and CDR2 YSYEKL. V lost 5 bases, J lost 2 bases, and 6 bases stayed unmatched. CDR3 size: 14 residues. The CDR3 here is CASSINRGTYEQYF. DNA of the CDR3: TGCGCCAGCAGCATAAACAGGGGAACCTACGAGCAGTACTTC.

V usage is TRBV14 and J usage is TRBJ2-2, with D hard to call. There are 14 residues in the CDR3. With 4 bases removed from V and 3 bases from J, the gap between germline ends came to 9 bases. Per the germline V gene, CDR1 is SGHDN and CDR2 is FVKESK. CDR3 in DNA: TGTGCCAGCAGCCTACTACTATACACCGGGGAGCTGTTTTTT. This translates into CASSLLLYTGELFF.

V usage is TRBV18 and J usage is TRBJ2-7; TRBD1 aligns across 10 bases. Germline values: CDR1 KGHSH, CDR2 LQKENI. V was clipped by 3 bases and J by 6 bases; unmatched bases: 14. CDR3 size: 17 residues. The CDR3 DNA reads TGTGCCAGCTCACCGGAAAGTCTCAGGGACAGGGGAGGCGAGCAGTACTTC. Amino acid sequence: CASSPESLRDRGGEQYF.

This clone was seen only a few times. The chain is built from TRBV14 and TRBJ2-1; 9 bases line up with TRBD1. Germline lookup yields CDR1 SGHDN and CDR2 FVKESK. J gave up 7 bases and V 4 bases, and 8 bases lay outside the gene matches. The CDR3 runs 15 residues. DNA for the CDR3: TGTGCCAGCAGCCCTCGACAGGGGGTTTTAAATGAGCAGTTCTTC. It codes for CASSPRQGVLNEQFF.

This chain's CDR3 is CASSEGAGETQYF. In DNA, the CDR3 is TGTGCCAGCAGTGAGGGGGCCGGGGAGACCCAGTACTTC. This chain connects TRBV2 to TRBJ2-5, with D maybe TRBD1 (6 bases). The V gene's germline CDR1 is SNHLY and CDR2 FYNNEI. V was clipped by 3 bases and J by 5 bases, with 10 bases between them. The CDR3 sequence is 13 residues long.

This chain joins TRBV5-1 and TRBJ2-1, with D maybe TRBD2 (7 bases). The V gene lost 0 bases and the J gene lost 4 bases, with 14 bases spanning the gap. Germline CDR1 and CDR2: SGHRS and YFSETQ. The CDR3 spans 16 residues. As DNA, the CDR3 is TGCGCCAGCAGCTTGGCCATAGGGGGAGGGTACAATGAGCAGTTCTTC. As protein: CASSLAIGGGYNEQFF.

The CDR3 loop is CASSARLDYEQYF. Written as DNA, the CDR3 is TGTGCCAGCAGCGCTCGACTAGACTACGAGCAGTACTTC. The chain couples TRBV11-1 to TRBJ2-7; maybe TRBD2 (6 bases). CDR1 and CDR2 (germline): SGHAT, FQDESV (reference sequence). CDR3 length: 13 residues. Trimming stripped 5 bases from V and 3 bases from J, with 11 bases between.

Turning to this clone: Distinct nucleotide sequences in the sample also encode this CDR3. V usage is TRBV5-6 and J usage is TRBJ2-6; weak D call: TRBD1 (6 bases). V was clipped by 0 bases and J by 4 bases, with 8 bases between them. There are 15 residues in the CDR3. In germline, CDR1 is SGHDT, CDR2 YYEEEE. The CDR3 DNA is TGTGCCAGCAGCTTGGTGGGGGCCGGGGCCAACGTCCTGACTTTC. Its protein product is CASSLVGAGANVLTF.

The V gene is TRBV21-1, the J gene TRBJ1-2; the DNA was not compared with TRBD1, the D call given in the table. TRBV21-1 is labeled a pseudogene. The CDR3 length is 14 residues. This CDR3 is CASRSLGQDYGYTF. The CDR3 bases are TGTGCCAGCAGGTCGCTGGGGCAGGACTATGGCTACACCTTC.

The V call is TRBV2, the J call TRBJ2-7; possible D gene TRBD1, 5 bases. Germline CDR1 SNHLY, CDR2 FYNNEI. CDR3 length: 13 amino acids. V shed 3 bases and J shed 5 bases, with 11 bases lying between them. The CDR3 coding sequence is TGTGCCAGCAGTGACAAGGGGCTGGACGAGCAGTACTTC. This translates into CASSDKGLDEQYF.

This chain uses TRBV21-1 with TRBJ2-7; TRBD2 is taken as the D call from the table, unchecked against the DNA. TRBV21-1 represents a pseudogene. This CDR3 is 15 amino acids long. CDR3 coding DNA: TGTGCCAGCAGCAAATTGCTAGCGGGCCGCTACGAGCAGTACTTC. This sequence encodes CASSKLLAGRYEQYF.

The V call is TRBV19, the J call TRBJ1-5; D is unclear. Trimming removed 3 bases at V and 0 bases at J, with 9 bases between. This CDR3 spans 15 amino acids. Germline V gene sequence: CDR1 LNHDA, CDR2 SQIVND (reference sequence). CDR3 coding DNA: TGTGCCAGTAGTATTACAGCCTATAGCAATCAGCCCCAGCATTTT. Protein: CASSITAYSNQPQHF.

This CDR3 is CASRPPGEFYEQYF. The DNA of the CDR3 is TGTGCCAGCAGACCCCCGGGGGAATTCTACGAGCAGTACTTC. This chain links TRBV6-1 with TRBJ2-7; D might be TRBD2 (6 bases). Trimming took 6 bases from V and 3 from J, leaving 15 bases between them. Germline CDR1 MNHNS, CDR2 SASEGT. The CDR3 spans 14 residues.

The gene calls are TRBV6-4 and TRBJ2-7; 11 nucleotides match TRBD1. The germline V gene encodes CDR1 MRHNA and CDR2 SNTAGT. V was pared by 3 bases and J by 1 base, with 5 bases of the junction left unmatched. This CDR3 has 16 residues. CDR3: CASSEQGQGASYEQYF. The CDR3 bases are TGTGCCAGCAGTGAGCAAGGACAGGGGGCTTCCTACGAGCAGTACTTC.

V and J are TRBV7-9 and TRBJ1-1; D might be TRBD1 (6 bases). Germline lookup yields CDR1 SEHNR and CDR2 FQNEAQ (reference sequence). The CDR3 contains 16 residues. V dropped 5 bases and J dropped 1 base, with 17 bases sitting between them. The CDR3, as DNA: TGTGCCAGCAGCCCGGGGGGGGGCGAACCGAACACTGAAGCTTTCTTT. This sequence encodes CASSPGGGEPNTEAFF.

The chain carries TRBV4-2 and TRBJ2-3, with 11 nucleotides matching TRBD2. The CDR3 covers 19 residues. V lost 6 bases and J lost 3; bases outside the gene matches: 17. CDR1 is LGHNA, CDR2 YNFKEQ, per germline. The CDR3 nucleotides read TGTGCCAGCAGTCAAACGATAGCGGGAGGGTTCGACGGAACAGATACGCAGTATTTT. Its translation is CASSQTIAGGFDGTDTQYF.

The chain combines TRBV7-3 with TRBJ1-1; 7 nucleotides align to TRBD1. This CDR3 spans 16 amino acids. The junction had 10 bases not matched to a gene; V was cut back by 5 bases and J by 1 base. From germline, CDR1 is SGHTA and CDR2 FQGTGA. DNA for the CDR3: TGTGCCAGCAGCCTAGGCCCGGGACAGCCGAACACTGAAGCTTTCTTT. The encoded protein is CASSLGPGQPNTEAFF. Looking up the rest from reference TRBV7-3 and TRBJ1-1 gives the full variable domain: GAGVSQTPSNKVTEKGKYVELRCDPISGHTALYWYRQSLGQGPEFLIYFQGTGAADDSGLPNDRFFAVRPEGSVSTLKIQRTERGDSAVYLCASSLGPGQPNTEAFFGQGTRLTVV.

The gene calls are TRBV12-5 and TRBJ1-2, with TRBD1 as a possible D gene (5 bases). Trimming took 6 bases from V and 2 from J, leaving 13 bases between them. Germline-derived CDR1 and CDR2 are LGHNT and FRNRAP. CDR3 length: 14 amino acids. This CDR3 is CASGFAPGNYGYTF. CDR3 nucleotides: TGTGCTAGTGGATTTGCTCCAGGGAACTATGGCTACACCTTC.

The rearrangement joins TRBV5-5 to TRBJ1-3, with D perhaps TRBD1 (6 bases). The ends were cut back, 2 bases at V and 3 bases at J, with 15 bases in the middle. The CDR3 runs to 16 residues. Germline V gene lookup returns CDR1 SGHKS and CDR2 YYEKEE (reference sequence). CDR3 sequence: CASSLRQEAYGNTIYF. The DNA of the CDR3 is TGTGCCAGCAGCTTACGACAGGAGGCTTATGGAAACACCATATATTTT.